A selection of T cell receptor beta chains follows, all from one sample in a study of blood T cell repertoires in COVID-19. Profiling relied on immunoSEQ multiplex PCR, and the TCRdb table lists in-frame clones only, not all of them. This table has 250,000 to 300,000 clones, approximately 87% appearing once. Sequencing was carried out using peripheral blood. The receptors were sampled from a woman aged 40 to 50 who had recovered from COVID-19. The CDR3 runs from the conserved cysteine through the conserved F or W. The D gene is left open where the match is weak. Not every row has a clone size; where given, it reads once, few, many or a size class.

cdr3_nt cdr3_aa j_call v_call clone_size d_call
TGTGCCAGCAGCAAATTTGTTACAGGGGGCAGCGACGAGCAGTACTTC CASSKFVTGGSDEQYF TRBJ2-7 TRBV21-1 . .
TGTGCCAGCAGCCAAAACAGGGGTGGGTACAATGAGCAGTTCTTC CASSQNRGGYNEQFF TRBJ2-1 TRBV3-1/TRBV3-2 . TRBD1
TGCGCCAGCAGTCCCTCGGACAGGGTCCGGGACGAGCAGTACTTC CASSPSDRVRDEQYF TRBJ2-7 TRBV10-1 . TRBD1
TGTGCCAGCAGTATGTACGGACGGGGGGGAAACAATGAGCAGTTCTTC CASSMYGRGGNNEQFF TRBJ2-1 TRBV2 . TRBD2
TGTGCCAGCAGCTCGAACAGGGGTGGGCAGTTCTTC CASSSNRGGQFF TRBJ2-1 TRBV11-3 . TRBD1
TGTGCCAGCAGCTTGCCGATGGAGGGGCAGGAGGGCGAGCAGTACTTC CASSLPMEGQEGEQYF TRBJ2-7 TRBV7-8 . .
TGCGCCAGCAGCTTGGGGTGGGAGTACGAGCAGTACTTC CASSLGWEYEQYF TRBJ2-7 TRBV5-1 . .
TGTGCCAGCAGCCGGGGGGGCCTGGGGGATACGCAGTATTTT CASSRGGLGDTQYF TRBJ2-3 TRBV2 few TRBD2
TGTGCCAGTAGTCCTCGGGTGGACTATGGCTACACCTTC CASSPRVDYGYTF TRBJ1-2 TRBV19 once .
TGTGCCAGCAGTCGGACAGGGGGGCAGTTATTGGGTGGCTACACCTTC CASSRTGGQLLGGYTF TRBJ1-2 TRBV27 . TRBD1
TGTGCCAGCCACAGGGGAGGAAGTCGTGGCTACACCTTC CASHRGGSRGYTF TRBJ1-2 TRBV6-5 . TRBD1
TGTGCCAGCAGCCGCCAGACAGGAGCCCCCCGAGCTTTCTTT CASSRQTGAPRAFF TRBJ1-1 TRBV7-9 . .
TGCGCCAGCAGCCTCGGGCCTACGGGGGGTGAGGAGACCCAGTACTTC CASSLGPTGGEETQYF TRBJ2-5 TRBV4-1 . TRBD2
TGTGCCAGCAGCCGGAGACTAGCGGGGGGATCCGGGGAGCTGTTTTTT CASSRRLAGGSGELFF TRBJ2-2 TRBV3-1/TRBV3-2 . TRBD2
TGCGCCAGCAGCTTGGATTTGACAATCTCCTACGAGCAGTACTTC CASSLDLTISYEQYF TRBJ2-7 TRBV5-1 . .
TGTGCCAGCAGTTTTAACGGGGGAGGTGAAGCTTTCTTT CASSFNGGGEAFF TRBJ1-1 TRBV12-3/TRBV12-4 once .
TGTGCCAGCAGTGACCAGGGGCGGATGAACACTGAAGCTTTCTTT CASSDQGRMNTEAFF TRBJ1-1 TRBV2 . .
TGTGCCAGCAGAGAACCGGGACAGGGCGTTCACGAGCAGTACTTC CASREPGQGVHEQYF TRBJ2-7 TRBV6-6 . TRBD1
TGTGCCAGCAGCGGGATACCGGGTCCCTCTGGAAACACCATATATTTT CASSGIPGPSGNTIYF TRBJ1-3 TRBV25-1 . .
TGTGCCAGCAGCTTAGTGGCCCTAGGTACCCAGTACTTC CASSLVALGTQYF TRBJ2-5 TRBV11-3 . .
TGCAGCGTTACATTCAGGGGGAACGAGCAGTACTTC CSVTFRGNEQYF TRBJ2-7 TRBV29-1 . TRBD1
TGTGCCAGCAGTCCAATGACAGGGGGCACGGGGCAGCCCCAGCATTTT CASSPMTGGTGQPQHF TRBJ1-5 TRBV2 . TRBD1
TGTGCTAGTGGTCCCGGGAATTTGAACACCGGGGAGCTGTTTTTT CASGPGNLNTGELFF TRBJ2-2 TRBV12-5 . .
TGTGCCAGCAGTGAAGCCGACAGGGCCCCCGGCTACACCTTC CASSEADRAPGYTF TRBJ1-2 TRBV6-1 . TRBD1
TGTGCCAGTAGTATAGCCCAGGGGGCTTACTCTGGAAACACCATATATTTT CASSIAQGAYSGNTIYF TRBJ1-3 TRBV19 . TRBD1
TGCAGCGCGAATCCTCGGGGGGACACTGAAGCTTTCTTT CSANPRGDTEAFF TRBJ1-1 TRBV29-1 . .
TGTGCCAGCAGCCCTCTTGTCGGGAACACTGAAGCTTTCTTT CASSPLVGNTEAFF TRBJ1-1 TRBV7-6 . .
TGTGCCAGCAGCTTTCGAGGTCCCAGCGGGGGGGGAATCACAGATACGCAGTATTTT CASSFRGPSGGGITDTQYF TRBJ2-3 TRBV11-2 . TRBD2
TGTGCCAGCAGTCTGCTGGGACAGGGTAATTCACCCCTCCACTTT CASSLLGQGNSPLHF TRBJ1-6 TRBV25-1 . TRBD1
TGTGCCAGCATCGATCGAGGGGGCGGAAGCTACACCTTC CASIDRGGGSYTF TRBJ1-2 TRBV7-9 . TRBD1
TGTGCCAGCAGTCCCGACAGGACGGGGGGCTACACCTTC CASSPDRTGGYTF TRBJ1-2 TRBV12-3/TRBV12-4 . .
TGTGCCAGCAGCGTCGGGGGAAGGTATGGCTACACCTTC CASSVGGRYGYTF TRBJ1-2 TRBV9 . .
TGCGCCAGCAGCCTGGGGCCGGACAAGAGTAACTACGAGCAGTACTTC CASSLGPDKSNYEQYF TRBJ2-7 TRBV5-1 . .
TGTGCCTGGACAGGGTGGCCCCTCTATGGCTACACCTTC CAWTGWPLYGYTF TRBJ1-2 TRBV30 . .
TGTGCCAGCAGTGACCCCCGGGACAGGCGAGGGGACACTGAAGCTTTCTTT CASSDPRDRRGDTEAFF TRBJ1-1 TRBV6-4 . TRBD1
TGCGCCAGCAGGACCCTAGGACAGGGAAACACTGAAGCTTTCTTT CASRTLGQGNTEAFF TRBJ1-1 TRBV5-1 few TRBD1
TGTGCCAGCAGCCGTACCCCAGCGGCTAGCACAGATACGCAGTATTTT CASSRTPAASTDTQYF TRBJ2-3 TRBV6-6 . .
TGTGCCAGCAGGGCATTGGCAGATACGCAGTATTTT CASRALADTQYF TRBJ2-3 TRBV12-3/TRBV12-4 . .
TGTGCCAGCAGCTTATACGGGACTAGCGGGGCAGCCGGGGAGCTGTTTTTT CASSLYGTSGAAGELFF TRBJ2-2 TRBV7-6 . TRBD2
TGCGCCAGCAGCCCGACAGGCCTTGAAGCTTTCTTT CASSPTGLEAFF TRBJ1-1 TRBV5-1 . .
TGTGCCAGCAGCCCGGGACTGCCTATCGAGACCCAGTACTTC CASSPGLPIETQYF TRBJ2-5 TRBV7-3 . .
TGTGCCATCAGTGAGTCGATGGCAGGGTTGAACTATGGCTACACCTTC CAISESMAGLNYGYTF TRBJ1-2 TRBV10-3 . .
TGCGCCAGCAGTGAGGCTAGCGGGGATAGAAGGGAGACCCAGTACTTC CASSEASGDRRETQYF TRBJ2-5 TRBV10-2 . TRBD2
TGTGCCAGCACCCCTCGACAGGGAATCCATCAGCCCCAGCATTTT CASTPRQGIHQPQHF TRBJ1-5 TRBV27 . TRBD1
TGTGCCAGCGCGCCCGCGGGCAGCTACACCGGGGAGCTGTTTTTT CASAPAGSYTGELFF TRBJ2-2 TRBV11-2 . .